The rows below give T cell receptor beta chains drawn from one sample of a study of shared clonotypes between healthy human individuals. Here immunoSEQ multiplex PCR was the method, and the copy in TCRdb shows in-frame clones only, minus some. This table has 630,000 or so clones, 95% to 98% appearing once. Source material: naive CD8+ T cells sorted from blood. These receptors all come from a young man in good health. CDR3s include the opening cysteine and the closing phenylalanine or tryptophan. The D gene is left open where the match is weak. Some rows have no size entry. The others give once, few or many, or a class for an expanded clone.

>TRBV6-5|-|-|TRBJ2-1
TGTGCCAGCAGTTACCGGGACTCTGGGGGAGGTGAGCAGTTCTTC
CASSYRDSGGGEQFF
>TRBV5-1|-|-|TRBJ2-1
TGCGCCAGCAGCCTCTCCTATTCTCCGAATGAGCAGTTCTTC
CASSLSYSPNEQFF
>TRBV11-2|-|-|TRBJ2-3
TGTGCCAGCAGCTTAAGGGGGAGACCCAGCGGCCCTATCACAGATACGCAGTATTTT
CASSLRGRPSGPITDTQYF
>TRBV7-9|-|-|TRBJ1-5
TGTGCCAGCAGCTTAGCGGCAGCAGGTAATCAGCCCCAGCATTTT
CASSLAAAGNQPQHF
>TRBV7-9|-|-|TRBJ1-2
TGTGCCAGCAGCTTAGTCCTAGGCCGGTTTAAATATGGCTACACCTTC
CASSLVLGRFKYGYTF
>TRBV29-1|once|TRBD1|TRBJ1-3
TGCAGCGTCGGACAGGGCTCTGGAAACACCATATATTTT
CSVGQGSGNTIYF
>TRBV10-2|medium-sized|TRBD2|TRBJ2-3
TGCGCCAGCGCGGGCCCAAGCGGGAGGCCAGATACGCAGTATTTT
CASAGPSGRPDTQYF
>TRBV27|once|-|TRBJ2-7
TGTGCCAGCAGTTTGGGACGGGACTACGAGCAGTACTTC
CASSLGRDYEQYF
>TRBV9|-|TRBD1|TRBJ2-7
TGTGCCAGCAGCCCGCGGACAGGGGGTTCCTACGAGCAGTACTTC
CASSPRTGGSYEQYF
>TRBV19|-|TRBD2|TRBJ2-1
TGTGCCAGTAGTATGGGACTAGCGGGAGGTGAGCAGTTCTTC
CASSMGLAGGEQFF
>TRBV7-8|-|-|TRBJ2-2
TGTGCCAGCAGCTTGGATTACACCGGGGAGCTGTTTTTT
CASSLDYTGELFF
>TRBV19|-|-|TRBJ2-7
TGTGCCAGTAGTCTTGAGTACTATCGTTACGAGCAGTACTTC
CASSLEYYRYEQYF
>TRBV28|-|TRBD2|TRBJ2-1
TGTGCCAGCAGTGGAACGACTAGCGGGATCTACAATGAGCAGTTCTTC
CASSGTTSGIYNEQFF
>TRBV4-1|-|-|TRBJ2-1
TGCGCCAGCAGCGGATTGGTAACTAATGAGCAGTTCTTC
CASSGLVTNEQFF
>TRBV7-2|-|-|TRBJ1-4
TGTGCCAGCAGCTTAGGTCTTATAGGGGAGGGTGAAAAACTGTTTTTT
CASSLGLIGEGEKLFF
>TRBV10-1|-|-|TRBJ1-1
TGCGCCACCCAAATGACGGCGAACACTGAAGCTTTCTTT
CATQMTANTEAFF
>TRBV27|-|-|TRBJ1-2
TGTGCCAGCAGTTTTTCCAGAGGAAGCTATGGCTACACCTTC
CASSFSRGSYGYTF
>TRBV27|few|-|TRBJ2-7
TGTGCCAGCACCCCCTTTGCGAGCTCCTACGAGCAGTACTTC
CASTPFASSYEQYF
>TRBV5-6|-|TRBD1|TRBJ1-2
TGTGCCAGCAGCACCTGGGACCGGGACAGATTTTACTATGGCTACACCTTC
CASSTWDRDRFYYGYTF
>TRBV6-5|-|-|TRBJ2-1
TGTGCCAGCATCCCTGGCCAGGGGGGACATGAGCAGTTCTTC
CASIPGQGGHEQFF
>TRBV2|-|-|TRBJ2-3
TGTGCCAGCACGTTCAGAAAGCTCGACACAGATACGCAGTATTTT
CASTFRKLDTDTQYF
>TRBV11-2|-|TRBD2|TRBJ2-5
TGTGCCAGCAGCCCCCCGGGAGGGAGTATTCACGAGACCCAGTACTTC
CASSPPGGSIHETQYF
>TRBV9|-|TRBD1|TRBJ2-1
TGTGCCAGCAGCGCCGCCCAGGGGGAGATGTACAATGAGCAGTTCTTC
CASSAAQGEMYNEQFF
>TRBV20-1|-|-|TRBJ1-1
TGCAGTGCTTGGCGCGGCACTGAAGCTTTCTTT
CSAWRGTEAFF
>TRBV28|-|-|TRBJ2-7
TGTGCCAGCAGTTTACCCCCCCGGGTTAGCGTAGCCTACGAGCAGTACTTC
CASSLPPRVSVAYEQYF
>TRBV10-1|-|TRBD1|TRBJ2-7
TGCGCCAGCAGTGACCTCGGACAGGCGGAGTTTGGGCAGTACTTC
CASSDLGQAEFGQYF
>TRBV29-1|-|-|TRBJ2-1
TGCAGCGTTTCTGACAGGAACTACAATGAGCAGTTCTTC
CSVSDRNYNEQFF
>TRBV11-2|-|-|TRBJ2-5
TGTGCCAGCAGTCTCTTTTCACAGTCGTCCGGGACCCAGTACTTC
CASSLFSQSSGTQYF
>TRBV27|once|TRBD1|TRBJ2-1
TGTGCCAGCAGACCCCAGGGGGTGGACTACAATGAGCAGTTCTTC
CASRPQGVDYNEQFF
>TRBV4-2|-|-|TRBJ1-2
TGTGCCAGCAGCCAAGATCAGGCCATGTCATCAAACCTCTATGGCTACACCTTC
CASSQDQAMSSNLYGYTF
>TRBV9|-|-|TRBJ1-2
TGTGCCAGCTTCAGGACCAACTATGGCTACACCTTC
CASFRTNYGYTF
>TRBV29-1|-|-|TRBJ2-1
TGCAGCGTTCGGGTGGCTGACTACAATGAGCAGTTCTTC
CSVRVADYNEQFF
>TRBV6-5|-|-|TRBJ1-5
TGTGCCAGCAGCTACGGTCCGGGGTGGGATAGTCAGCCCCAGCATTTT
CASSYGPGWDSQPQHF
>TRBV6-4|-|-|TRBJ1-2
TGTGCCAGCAGGAGACAGCGACCCTATGGCTACACCTTC
CASRRQRPYGYTF
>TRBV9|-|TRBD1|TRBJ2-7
TGTGCCAGCAGCGTAGGGGACAGGGAAAGAGGCGAGCAGTACTTC
CASSVGDRERGEQYF
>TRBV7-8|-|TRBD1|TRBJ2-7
TGTGCCAGCAGCAGGACAGGGAGACAGCGCGAGCAGTACTTC
CASSRTGRQREQYF
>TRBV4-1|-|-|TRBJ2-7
TGCGCCAGCAGCCAAGGATCGTCCTACGAGCAGTACTTC
CASSQGSSYEQYF
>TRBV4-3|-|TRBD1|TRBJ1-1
TGCGCCAGCAGCCAAGAGGACAGGGTGGCCACTGAAGCTTTCTTT
CASSQEDRVATEAFF
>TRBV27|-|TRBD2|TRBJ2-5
TGTGCCAGCAGTTCTGCGGGAGACCAAGAGACCCAGTACTTC
CASSSAGDQETQYF
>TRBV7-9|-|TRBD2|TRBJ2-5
TGTGCCAGCAGCCCTGGGACTAGCGGGAGCAGGGAAGAGACCCAGTACTTC
CASSPGTSGSREETQYF
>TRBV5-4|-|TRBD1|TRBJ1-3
TGTGCCAGCAGCTCCAGGACAGGGTCGATCGGAAACACCATATATTTT
CASSSRTGSIGNTIYF
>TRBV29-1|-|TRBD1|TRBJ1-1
TGCAGCGCATCGACAGGGAGCACTGAAGCTTTCTTT
CSASTGSTEAFF
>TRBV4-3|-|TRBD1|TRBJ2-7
TGCGCCAGCAGCCCCGGACAGGGTTGGGAGCAGTACTTC
CASSPGQGWEQYF
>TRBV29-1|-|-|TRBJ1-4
TGCAGCGTTTCCCCCGACGGGGCAACTAATGAAAAACTGTTTTTT
CSVSPDGATNEKLFF